These 25 T cell receptor beta chains came from one sample sequenced in a study of blood T cell repertoires in COVID-19. Data came from immunoSEQ multiplex PCR; TCRdb stores just in-frame clones and leaves some out. The repertoire includes about 480,000 clones, about 89% of them detected once, and more than 4% sits in the top ten. The source material was peripheral blood. All receptors derive from a woman aged 25-40 years with acute or convalescent COVID-19.

The J gene is TRBJ2-3, the V gene TRBV29-1; TRBD2 matches at 16 bases. Per the germline V gene, CDR1 is SQVTM and CDR2 is ANQGSEA. This CDR3 has 18 residues. J lost 3 bases, V lost 6 bases, and 12 bases had no gene match. CDR3 nucleotide sequence: TGCAGCGTATCGGGACTAGCGGGGGGGGCCTATGGGACAGATACGCAGTATTTT. This codes for CSVSGLAGGAYGTDTQYF.

The chain links TRBV4-1 to TRBJ1-2, with D possibly being TRBD1 (6 bases). Germline V gene lookup returns CDR1 MGHRA and CDR2 YSYEKL. There are 15 residues in the CDR3. V lost 0 bases and J lost 1, with 9 bases in between. The CDR3 region has the DNA TGCGCCAGCAGCCAAGAGGCAGGGGATAACTATGGCTACACCTTC. Protein sequence: CASSQEAGDNYGYTF.

In its sample, this clone was seen once. The chain joins TRBV2 to TRBJ2-5; 10 nucleotides agree with TRBD2. Germline V gives CDR1 SNHLY, CDR2 FYNNEI. The CDR3 is 14 amino acids. The junction had 2 bases not matched to a gene; V was cut back by 6 bases and J by 1 base. CDR3 coding DNA: TGTGCCAGCAGAGGGACTAGCGCCCAAGAGACCCAGTACTTC. It translates to CASRGTSAQETQYF.

V and J are TRBV5-6 and TRBJ1-3, with D hard to call. This CDR3 has 15 amino acids. CDR1 and CDR2 (germline): SGHDT, YYEEEE. Trimming took off 0 bases at V and 3 bases at J, with 10 bases between the two ends. The CDR3 region is CASSLGRRSGNTIYF. The CDR3 nucleotides read TGTGCCAGCAGCTTGGGCAGGCGAAGTGGAAACACCATATATTTT.

The rearrangement uses TRBV5-8 and TRBJ2-7; TRBD2 matches 11 bases. The CDR3 loop spans 15 amino acids. CDR1 and CDR2 from the germline V gene are SGHTS and YDEGEE. Trimming cost V 4 bases and J 7 bases; bases outside gene matches: 10. This CDR3 is CASSIPSGGPWEQYF. The CDR3 DNA reads TGTGCCAGCAGCATCCCTAGCGGGGGGCCGTGGGAGCAGTACTTC. Variable domain in full (rest from reference TRBV5-8 and TRBJ2-7): EAGVTQSPTHLIKTRGQQATLRCSPISGHTSVYWYQQALGLGLQFLLWYDEGEERNRGNFPPRFSGRQFPNYSSELNVNALELEDSALYLCASSIPSGGPWEQYFGPGTRLTVT.

The gene calls are TRBV4-1 and TRBJ2-7; TRBD1 might be the D (5 bases). The V gene's germline CDR1 is MGHRA and CDR2 YSYEKL. The CDR3 is made up of 14 amino acids. V was cut by 4 bases and J by 3 bases, with 13 bases left in between. CDR3 residues: CASSLSTAYYEQYF. CDR3 bases: TGCGCCAGCAGCCTTTCGACAGCATACTACGAGCAGTACTTC.

This chain uses TRBV19 with TRBJ2-6, with D hard to call. The CDR3 is 15 residues long. V shed 2 bases and J shed 1 base, with 6 bases lying between them. Germline V gives CDR1 LNHDA, CDR2 SQIVND (reference sequence). In nucleotides, the CDR3 is TGTGCCAGTAGTATACCCATGTCTGGGGCCAACGTCCTGACTTTC. Translated: CASSIPMSGANVLTF. Full variable domain (missing parts from reference TRBV19 and TRBJ2-6): DGGITQSPKYLFRKEGQNVTLSCEQNLNHDAMYWYRQDPGQGLRLIYYSQIVNDFQKGDIAEGYSVSREKKESFPLTVTSAQKNPTAFYLCASSIPMSGANVLTFGAGSRLTVL.

The chain employs TRBV2 and TRBJ1-5; D ambiguous. The ends were cut back, 3 bases at V and 5 bases at J, with 5 bases in the middle. Germline CDR1 is SNHLY and CDR2 is FYNNEI. The CDR3 sequence is 12 residues long. As DNA, the CDR3 is TGTGCCAGCAGTGATGTATATCAGCCCCAGCATTTT. Protein sequence: CASSDVYQPQHF.

The chain combines TRBV5-6 with TRBJ2-3; 13 bases match TRBD2. V shed 4 bases, J shed 0 bases, and the junction held 5 bases outside the gene matches. Germline assignment: CDR1 SGHDT and CDR2 YYEEEE. The CDR3 loop spans 17 amino acids. CDR3 residues: CASSRTSGGTSTDTQYF. The CDR3 DNA is TGTGCCAGCAGCAGGACTAGCGGGGGAACTAGCACAGATACGCAGTATTTT.

This rearrangement joins TRBV2 to TRBJ1-1, with 7 bases that match TRBD1. The ends lost 6 bases at V and 5 bases at J; junction bases unmatched: 9. Germline CDR1 SNHLY, CDR2 FYNNEI. CDR3 length: 14 amino acids. The CDR3 DNA sequence: TGTGCCAGCAGGCAGGGACAGAGTTTAACTGAAGCTTTCTTT. As protein: CASRQGQSLTEAFF.

The CDR3 loop is CASSTPRGRGAPNAYNEQFF. The CDR3 DNA follows: TGTGCCAGCAGCACGCCGCGCGGGCGGGGGGCGCCCAACGCCTACAATGAGCAGTTCTTC. This rearrangement joins TRBV9 to TRBJ2-1; 8 bases align to TRBD2. Losses at the gene ends were 4 bases for V and 2 bases for J; bases not matched to a gene: 20. Germline V gene sequence: CDR1 SGDLS, CDR2 YYNGEE. The CDR3 loop spans 20 amino acids.

The chain links TRBV7-9 to TRBJ1-2; the D is unclear. The germline V and J ends were trimmed by 7 bases and 3 bases, with 21 bases remaining between them. Germline CDR1 and CDR2: SEHNR and FQNEAQ (reference sequence). This CDR3 region has 16 residues. As DNA, the CDR3 is TGTGCCAGCACCCGTTCCCCAGGATGGAAACACTATGGCTACACCTTC. It specifies CASTRSPGWKHYGYTF.

The V call is TRBV2, the J call TRBJ2-5, with D hard to call. V lost 0 bases to trimming and J lost 5 bases, with 10 bases between them. In germline, CDR1 is SNHLY, CDR2 FYNNEI. CDR3 length: 14 residues. CDR3 residues: CASSEALSIETQYF. In nucleotides, the CDR3 is TGTGCCAGCAGTGAAGCGCTTAGCATTGAGACCCAGTACTTC.

The V call is TRBV9, the J call TRBJ2-1; the match to TRBD2 covers 8 bases. This CDR3 spans 16 amino acids. Germline V lookup: CDR1 SGDLS, CDR2 YYNGEE. With V trimmed by 3 bases and J by 7 bases, 12 bases remained unmatched. The DNA of the CDR3 is TGTGCCAGCAGCGCCCTTCTCCGGGGGGGACTGAATGAGCAGTTCTTC. Protein product: CASSALLRGGLNEQFF.

The chain carries TRBV27 and TRBJ1-1; D ambiguous. The germline V gene has CDR1 MNHEY and CDR2 SMNVEV (reference sequence). CDR3 length: 15 amino acids. Trimming removed 3 bases at V and 2 bases at J, with 13 bases between. The CDR3 bases are TGTGCCAGCAGTTTCCTCCCGGTTTCCAACACTGAAGCTTTCTTT. This gives the protein CASSFLPVSNTEAFF.

The genes are TRBV28 and TRBJ2-3; TRBD2 matches 11 bases. Germline CDR1 reads MDHEN; CDR2 reads SYDVKM. The V segment lost 6 bases and the J segment 0 bases; nucleotides outside the gene matches: 5. The CDR3 runs 16 residues. CDR3 loop: CASRISGGASTDTQYF. CDR3 bases: TGTGCCAGCAGGATTAGCGGGGGGGCTAGCACAGATACGCAGTATTTT.

The chain couples TRBV27 to TRBJ2-5, with TRBD1 matching over 9 bases. Germline assignment: CDR1 MNHEY and CDR2 SMNVEV (reference sequence). The CDR3 totals 14 residues. Trimming removed 6 bases from V and 3 bases from J; junction bases left unmatched: 5. CDR3 in amino acids: CASSLRDREETQYF. For the CDR3, the DNA is TGTGCCAGCAGCCTAAGGGACAGGGAAGAGACCCAGTACTTC.

The V and J genes are TRBV18 and TRBJ2-5; possible D gene TRBD2, 6 bases. This CDR3 has 15 amino acids. The V end lost 3 bases, the J end lost 1 base, and 12 bases lay between the germline ends. Germline CDR1 is KGHSH and CDR2 is LQKENI. The CDR3 sequence: CASSPLGGAQETQYF. The CDR3 DNA reads TGTGCCAGCTCACCGTTAGGCGGGGCCCAAGAGACCCAGTACTTC.

The chain uses TRBV5-1 and TRBJ2-2; 10 nucleotides line up with TRBD1. V dropped 6 bases and J dropped 7; count of bases not matched to a gene: 9. Germline V gene lookup returns CDR1 SGHRS and CDR2 YFSETQ. The CDR3 covers 15 residues. The CDR3 here is CASTSGTGDGGELFF. The CDR3 coding sequence is TGCGCCAGCACCTCCGGGACAGGGGATGGCGGGGAGCTGTTTTTT.

The rearrangement uses TRBV5-1 and TRBJ1-4, with 10 bases lining up with TRBD1. This CDR3 spans 16 amino acids. Germline CDR1 and CDR2: SGHRS and YFSETQ. Unmatched junction bases numbered 10, after V lost 5 bases and J lost 6 bases. The DNA of the CDR3 is TGCGCCAGCAGGCTTCTACCGACAGGGGGCGATGAAAAACTGTTTTTT. Encoded protein: CASRLLPTGGDEKLFF.

CDR3 in DNA: TGTGCCAGCAGTCCTACCGACAGTCATGCTGGTGGCTACACCTTC. The encoded protein is CASSPTDSHAGGYTF. The chain carries TRBV25-1 and TRBJ1-2; TRBD1 might be the D (5 bases). The V end lost 5 bases, the J end lost 7 bases, and 20 bases lay between the germline ends. The length of the CDR3 is 15 residues. Germline CDR1 reads MGHDK; CDR2 reads SYGVNS.

The V and J genes are TRBV21-1 and TRBJ1-6. TRBV21-1 is tagged as a pseudogene. CDR3 size: 17 residues. CDR3 coding DNA: TGTGCCAGCAGCAAAGATATGTGGGAGGATTATAATTCACCCCTCCACTTT. This codes for CASSKDMWEDYNSPLHF.

About this clone itself: The junction departs from the called germline gene at one end, perhaps through a read error. The chain recombines TRBV5-6 with TRBJ2-7; D ambiguous. Germline V gene data show CDR1 as SGHDT and CDR2 as YYEEEE. The CDR3 totals 13 residues. CDR3 amino acids: CASSGEETYVQYF. The DNA for the CDR3 is TGTGCCAGCAGCGGAGAGGAGACCTACGTGCAGTACTTC. Filled out from reference TRBV5-6 and TRBJ2-7, the complete variable domain reads DAGVTQSPTHLIKTRGQQVTLRCSPKSGHDTVSWYQQALGQGPQFIFQYYEEEERQRGNFPDRFSGHQFPNYSSELNVNALLLGDSALYLCASSGEETYVQYFGPGTRLTVT.

In regard to this clone: At one of its ends the junction is not consistent with the germline gene, which may arise from a read error. The rearrangement joins TRBV19 to TRBJ1-6; possibly TRBD1 for D (6 bases). Germline CDR1 LNHDA, CDR2 SQIVND (reference sequence). CDR3 length: 13 residues. The CDR3 DNA sequence: TGTGCCGGTAGAAGGACAGTCAATTCACCCCTCCACTTT. It specifies CAGRRTVNSPLHF.

The genes are TRBV2 and TRBJ2-7, with 10 bases fitting TRBD1. After removal of 6 bases from V and 5 bases from J, the junction contained 10 bases not matched to a gene. This CDR3 is 15 amino acids long. Germline V gene sequence: CDR1 SNHLY, CDR2 FYNNEI. CDR3 sequence reads: CASSDRDRGPHEQYF. The CDR3 DNA sequence: TGTGCCAGCAGCGACCGGGACAGGGGTCCCCACGAGCAGTACTTC.